This T cell receptor beta chain was sequenced during a study of early T cells in non-severe SARS-CoV-2 infection. TCRdb independently ran MiXCR on the 5' RACE reads; one entry per CDR3 protein. The sample records tens of thousands of distinct CDR3 sequences, roughly 5% being singletons. What was sequenced was whole blood. Source of these receptors: an adult who was a healthcare worker with PCR-confirmed SARS-CoV-2 infection or an uninfected control (not recorded which).

This clonotype was observed many times. The chain is built from TRBV18 and TRBJ1-1, with D possibly being TRBD1 (5 bases). This CDR3 spans 15 amino acids. The V end lost 1 base, the J end lost 2 bases, and 11 bases lay between the germline ends. Germline assignment: CDR1 KGHSH and CDR2 LQKENI. CDR3 in amino acids: CASSPLGQGNTEAFF. CDR3 coding DNA: TGTGCCAGCTCACCACTGGGCCAGGGAAACACTGAAGCTTTCTTT. The complete variable domain, with remaining parts taken from reference TRBV18 and TRBJ1-1, reads NAGVMQNPRHLVRRRGQEARLRCSPMKGHSHVYWYRQLPEEGLKFMVYLQKENIIDESGMPKERFSAEFPKEGPSILRIQQVVRGDSAAYFCASSPLGQGNTEAFFGQGTRLTVV.